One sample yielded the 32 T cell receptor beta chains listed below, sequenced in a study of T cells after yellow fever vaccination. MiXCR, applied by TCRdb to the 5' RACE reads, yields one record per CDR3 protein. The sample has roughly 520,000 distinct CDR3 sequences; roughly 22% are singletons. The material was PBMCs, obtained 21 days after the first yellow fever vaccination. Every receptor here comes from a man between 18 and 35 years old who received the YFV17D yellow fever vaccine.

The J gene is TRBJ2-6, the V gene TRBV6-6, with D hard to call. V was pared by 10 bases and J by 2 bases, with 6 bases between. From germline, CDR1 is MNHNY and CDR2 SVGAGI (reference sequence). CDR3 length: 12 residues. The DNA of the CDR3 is TGTGCCACCTGCCCTGGGGCCAACGTCCTGACTTTC. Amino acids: CATCPGANVLTF.

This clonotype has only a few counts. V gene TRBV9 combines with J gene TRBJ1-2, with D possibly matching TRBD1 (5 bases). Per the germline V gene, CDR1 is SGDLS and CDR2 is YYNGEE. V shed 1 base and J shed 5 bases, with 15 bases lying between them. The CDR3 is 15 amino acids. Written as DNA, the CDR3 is TGTGCCAGCAGCGTAAGCCCACAGGCGTATTATGGCTACACCTTC. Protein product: CASSVSPQAYYGYTF. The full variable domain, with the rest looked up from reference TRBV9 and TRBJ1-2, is DSGVTQTPKHLITATGQRVTLRCSPRSGDLSVYWYQQSLDQGLQFLIQYYNGEERAKGNILERFSAQQFPDLHSELNLSSLELGDSALYFCASSVSPQAYYGYTFGSGTRLTVV.

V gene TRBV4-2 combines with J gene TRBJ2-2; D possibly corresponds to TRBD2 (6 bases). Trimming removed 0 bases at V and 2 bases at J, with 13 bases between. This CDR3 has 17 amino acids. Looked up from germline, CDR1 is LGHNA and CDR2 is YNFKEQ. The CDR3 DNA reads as TGTGCCAGCAGCCAAGATCTGGGTAGCGGCAACACCGGGGAGCTGTTTTTT. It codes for CASSQDLGSGNTGELFF.

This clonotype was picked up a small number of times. The CDR3 sequence: CASSYLVGYTF. In DNA, the CDR3 is TGTGCCAGCAGTTATCTCGTCGGCTACACCTTC. The gene calls are TRBV6-6 and TRBJ1-2; D gene ambiguous. Between the trimmed V and J ends, which lost 3 bases and 8 bases, there was a span of 7 bases. Germline V gene sequence: CDR1 MNHNY, CDR2 SVGAGI (reference sequence). CDR3 length: 11 amino acids.

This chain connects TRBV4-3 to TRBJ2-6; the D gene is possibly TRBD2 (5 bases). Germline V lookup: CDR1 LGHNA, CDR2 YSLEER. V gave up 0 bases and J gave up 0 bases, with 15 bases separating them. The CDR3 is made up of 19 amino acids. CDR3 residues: CASSQDEGSTISGANVLTF. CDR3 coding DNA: TGCGCCAGCAGCCAAGATGAGGGCAGCACGATCTCTGGGGCCAACGTCCTGACTTTC.

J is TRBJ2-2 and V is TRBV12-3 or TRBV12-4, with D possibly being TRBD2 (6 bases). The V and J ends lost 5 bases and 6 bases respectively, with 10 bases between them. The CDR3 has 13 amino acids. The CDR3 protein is CASSGGLAGELFF. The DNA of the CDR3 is TGTGCCAGCAGTGGGGGACTGGCCGGGGAGCTGTTTTTT.

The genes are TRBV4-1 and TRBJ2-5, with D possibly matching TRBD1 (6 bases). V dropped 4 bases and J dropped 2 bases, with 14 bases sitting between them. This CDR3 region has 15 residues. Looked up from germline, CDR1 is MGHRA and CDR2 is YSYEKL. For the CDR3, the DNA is TGCGCCAGCAGCCTACAGTTGAGGGGGCAAGAGACCCAGTACTTC. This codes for CASSLQLRGQETQYF.

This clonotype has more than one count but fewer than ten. This chain's CDR3 is CASSSPGGTTDTQYF. The CDR3 DNA sequence: TGTGCCAGCAGCTCCCCGGGGGGGACCACAGATACGCAGTATTTT. The J gene is TRBJ2-3, the V gene TRBV7-6, with 8 bases identical to TRBD2. Germline lookup yields CDR1 SGHVS and CDR2 FNYEAQ. The CDR3 runs to 15 residues. V lost 4 bases and J lost 2; bases outside the gene matches: 5. Looking up the rest from reference TRBV7-6 and TRBJ2-3 gives the full variable domain: GAGVSQSPRYKVTKRGQDVALRCDPISGHVSLYWYRQALGQGPEFLTYFNYEAQQDKSGLPNDRFSAERPEGSISTLTIQRTEQRDSAMYRCASSSPGGTTDTQYFGPGTRLTVL.

CDR3 sequence: CASSPRGLYEQYV. CDR3 coding DNA: TGTGCCAGCAGCCCCCGGGGCCTATACGAGCAGTACGTC. The gene calls are TRBV5-6 and TRBJ2-7, with D perhaps being TRBD1 or TRBD2 (5 bases each). The CDR3 loop spans 13 amino acids. The V gene lost 4 bases and the J gene lost 4 bases, with 12 bases spanning the gap. Germline V gene data show CDR1 as SGHDT and CDR2 as YYEEEE.

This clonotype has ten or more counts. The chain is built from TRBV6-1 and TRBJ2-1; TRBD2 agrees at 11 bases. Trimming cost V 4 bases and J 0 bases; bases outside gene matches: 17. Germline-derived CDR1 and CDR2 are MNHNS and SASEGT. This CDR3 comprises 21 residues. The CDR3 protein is CASSVTSNGRLAGFSYNEQFF. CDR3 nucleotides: TGTGCCAGCAGTGTTACTTCAAACGGAAGACTAGCGGGGTTCTCCTACAATGAGCAGTTCTTC.

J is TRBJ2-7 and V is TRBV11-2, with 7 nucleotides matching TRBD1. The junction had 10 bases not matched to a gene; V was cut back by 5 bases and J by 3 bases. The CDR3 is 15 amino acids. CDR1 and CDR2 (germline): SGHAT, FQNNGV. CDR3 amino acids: CASSKSRDRVYEQYF. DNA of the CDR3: TGTGCCAGCAGCAAATCCCGCGACAGGGTCTACGAGCAGTACTTC. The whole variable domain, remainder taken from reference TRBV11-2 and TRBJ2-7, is EAGVAQSPRYKIIEKRQSVAFWCNPISGHATLYWYQQILGQGPKLLIQFQNNGVVDDSQLPKDRFSAERLKGVDSTLKIQPAKLEDSAVYLCASSKSRDRVYEQYFGPGTRLTVT.

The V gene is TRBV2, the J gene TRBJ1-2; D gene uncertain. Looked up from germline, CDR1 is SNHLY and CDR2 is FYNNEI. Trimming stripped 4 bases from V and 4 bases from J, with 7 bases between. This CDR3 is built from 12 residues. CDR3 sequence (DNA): TGTGCCAGCAGTGCGGTTGCCTATGGCTACACCTTC. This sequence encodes CASSAVAYGYTF. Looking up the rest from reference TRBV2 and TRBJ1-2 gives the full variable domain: EPEVTQTPSHQVTQMGQEVILRCVPISNHLYFYWYRQILGQKVEFLVSFYNNEISEKSEIFDDQFSVERPDGSNFTLKIRSTKLEDSAMYFCASSAVAYGYTFGSGTRLTVV.

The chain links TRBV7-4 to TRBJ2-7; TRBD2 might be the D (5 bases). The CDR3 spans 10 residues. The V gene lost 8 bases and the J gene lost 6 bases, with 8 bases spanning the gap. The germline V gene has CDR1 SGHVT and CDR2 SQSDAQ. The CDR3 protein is CASGAGEQYV. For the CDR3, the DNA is TGTGCCAGCGGCGCGGGCGAGCAGTACGTC.

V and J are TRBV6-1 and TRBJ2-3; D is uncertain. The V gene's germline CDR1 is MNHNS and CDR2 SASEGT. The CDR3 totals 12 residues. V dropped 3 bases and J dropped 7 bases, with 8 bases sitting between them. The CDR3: CASSDPGYTQYF. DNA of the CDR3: TGTGCCAGCAGTGACCCCGGGTATACGCAGTATTTT.

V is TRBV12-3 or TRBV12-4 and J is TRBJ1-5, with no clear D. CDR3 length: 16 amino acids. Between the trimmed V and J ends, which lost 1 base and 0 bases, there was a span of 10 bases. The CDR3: CASSLEAAGSNQPQHF. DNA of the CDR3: TGTGCCAGCAGTTTAGAAGCCGCAGGTAGCAATCAGCCCCAGCATTTT.

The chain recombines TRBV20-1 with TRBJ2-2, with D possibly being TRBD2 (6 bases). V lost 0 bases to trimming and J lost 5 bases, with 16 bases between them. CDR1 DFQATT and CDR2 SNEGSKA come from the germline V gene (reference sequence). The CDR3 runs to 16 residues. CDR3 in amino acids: CSARDRLYGGTGELFF. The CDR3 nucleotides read TGCAGTGCTAGAGATCGTTTGTACGGGGGAACCGGGGAGCTGTTTTTT.

In DNA form, the CDR3 reads TGTGCCAGCAGCGTAGATAAGGCCTACAATGAGCAGTTCTTC. It encodes CASSVDKAYNEQFF. V and J are TRBV9 and TRBJ2-1, with no clear D. This CDR3 contains 14 residues. Germline V gene data show CDR1 as SGDLS and CDR2 as YYNGEE. V lost 0 bases and J 2 bases, leaving 6 bases between the germline ends.

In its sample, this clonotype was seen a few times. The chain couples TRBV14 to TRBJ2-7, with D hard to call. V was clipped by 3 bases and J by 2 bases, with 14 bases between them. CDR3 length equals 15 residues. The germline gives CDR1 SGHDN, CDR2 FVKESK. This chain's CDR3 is CASSHIPDATYEQYF. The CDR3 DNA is TGTGCCAGCAGCCATATACCCGACGCTACCTACGAGCAGTACTTC.

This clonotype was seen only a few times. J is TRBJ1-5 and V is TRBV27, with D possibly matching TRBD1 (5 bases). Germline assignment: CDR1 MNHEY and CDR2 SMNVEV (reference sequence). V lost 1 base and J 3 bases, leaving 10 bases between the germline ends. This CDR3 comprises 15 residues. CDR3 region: CASSLLGGINQPQHF. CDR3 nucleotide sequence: TGTGCCAGCAGTTTATTGGGGGGGATCAATCAGCCCCAGCATTTT.

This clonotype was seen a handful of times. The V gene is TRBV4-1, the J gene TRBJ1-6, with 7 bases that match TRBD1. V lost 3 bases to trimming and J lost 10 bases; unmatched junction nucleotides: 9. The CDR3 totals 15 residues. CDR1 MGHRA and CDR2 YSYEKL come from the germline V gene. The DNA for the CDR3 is TGCGCCAGCAGCCATAGACAGGGTGGGGACTCACCCCTCCACTTT. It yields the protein CASSHRQGGDSPLHF.

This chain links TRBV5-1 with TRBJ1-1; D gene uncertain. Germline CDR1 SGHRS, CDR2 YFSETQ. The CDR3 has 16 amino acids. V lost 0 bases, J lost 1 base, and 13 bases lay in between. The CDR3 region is CASSLVARGRNTEAFF. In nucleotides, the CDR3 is TGCGCCAGCAGCTTGGTGGCTAGAGGGCGGAACACTGAAGCTTTCTTT.

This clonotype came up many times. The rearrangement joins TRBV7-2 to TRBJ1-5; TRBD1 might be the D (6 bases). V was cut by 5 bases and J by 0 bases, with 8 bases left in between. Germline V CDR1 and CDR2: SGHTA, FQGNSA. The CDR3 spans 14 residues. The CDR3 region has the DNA TGTGCCAGCAGCGAACAGGGTAGCAATCAGCCCCAGCATTTT. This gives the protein CASSEQGSNQPQHF.

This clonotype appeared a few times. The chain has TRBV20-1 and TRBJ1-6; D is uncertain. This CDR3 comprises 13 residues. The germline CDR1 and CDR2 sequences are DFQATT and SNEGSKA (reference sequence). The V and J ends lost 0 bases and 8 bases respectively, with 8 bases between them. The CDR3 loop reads CSARDSGDSPLHF. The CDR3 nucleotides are TGCAGTGCTAGAGATTCTGGTGATTCACCCCTCCACTTT.

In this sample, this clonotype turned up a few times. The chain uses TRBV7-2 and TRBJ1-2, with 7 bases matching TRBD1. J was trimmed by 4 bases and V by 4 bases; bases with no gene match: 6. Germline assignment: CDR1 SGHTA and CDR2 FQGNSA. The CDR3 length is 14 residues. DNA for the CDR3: TGTGCCAGCAGCTCCACAGGGGTGGGCTATGGCTACACCTTC. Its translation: CASSSTGVGYGYTF.

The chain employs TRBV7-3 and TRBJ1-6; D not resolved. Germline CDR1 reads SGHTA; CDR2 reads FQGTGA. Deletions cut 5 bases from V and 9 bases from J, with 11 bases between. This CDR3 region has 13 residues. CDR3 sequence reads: CASSSEFGSPLHF. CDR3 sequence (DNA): TGTGCCAGCAGCAGCGAATTTGGTTCACCCCTCCACTTT.

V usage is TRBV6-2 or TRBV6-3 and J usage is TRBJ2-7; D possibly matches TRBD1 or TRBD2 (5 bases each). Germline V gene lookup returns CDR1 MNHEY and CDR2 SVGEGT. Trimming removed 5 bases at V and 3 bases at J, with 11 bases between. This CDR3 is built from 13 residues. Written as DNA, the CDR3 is TGTGCCAGCAGTGGGACGGCCTACTACGAGCAGTACGTC. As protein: CASSGTAYYEQYV.

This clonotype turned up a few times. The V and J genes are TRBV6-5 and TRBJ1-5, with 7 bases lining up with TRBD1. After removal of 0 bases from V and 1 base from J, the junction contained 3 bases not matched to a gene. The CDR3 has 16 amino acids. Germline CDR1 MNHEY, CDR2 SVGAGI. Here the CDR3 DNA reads TGTGCCAGCAGTTACTCTGGGACAGAGAGCAATCAGCCCCAGCATTTT. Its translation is CASSYSGTESNQPQHF.

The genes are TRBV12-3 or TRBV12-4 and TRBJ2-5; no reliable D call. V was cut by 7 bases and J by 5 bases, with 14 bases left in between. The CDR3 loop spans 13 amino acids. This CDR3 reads CASISAAHETQYF. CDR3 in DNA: TGTGCCAGCATCAGCGCGGCCCACGAGACCCAGTACTTC.

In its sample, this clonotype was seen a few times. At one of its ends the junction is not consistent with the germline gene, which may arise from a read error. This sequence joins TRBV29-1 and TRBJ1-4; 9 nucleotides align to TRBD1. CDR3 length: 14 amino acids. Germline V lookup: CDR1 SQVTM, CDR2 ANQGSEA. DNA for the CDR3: TGCAGCGTCGAAGGGACAGGGACTAATGAAAAACTGTTTTTT. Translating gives CSVEGTGTNEKLFF.

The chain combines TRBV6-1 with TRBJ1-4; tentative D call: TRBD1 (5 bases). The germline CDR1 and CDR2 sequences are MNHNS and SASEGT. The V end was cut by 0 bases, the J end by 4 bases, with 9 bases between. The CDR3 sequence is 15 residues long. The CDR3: CASSEARQFNEKLFF. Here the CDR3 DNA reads TGTGCCAGCAGTGAAGCTCGACAGTTTAATGAAAAACTGTTTTTT.

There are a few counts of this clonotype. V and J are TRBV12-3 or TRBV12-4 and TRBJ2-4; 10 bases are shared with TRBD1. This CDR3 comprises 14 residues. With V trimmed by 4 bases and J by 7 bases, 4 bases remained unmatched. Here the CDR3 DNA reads TGTGCCAGCAGTTCAGGGACAGGGGTGAACATTCAGTACTTC. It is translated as CASSSGTGVNIQYF.

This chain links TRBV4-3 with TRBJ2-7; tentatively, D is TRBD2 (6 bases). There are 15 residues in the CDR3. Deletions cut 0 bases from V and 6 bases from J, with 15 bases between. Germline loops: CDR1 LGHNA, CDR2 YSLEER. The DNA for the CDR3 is TGCGCCAGCAGCCAAGAACACAGGAGGGCGGGCGAGCAGTACTTC. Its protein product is CASSQEHRRAGEQYF.